The 10 T cell receptor beta chains in this list originate from one sample, sequenced in a study of human T cells and chemical hapten exposure. MiXCR, run by TCRdb on the RACE reads, gives a single entry per CDR3 protein. The sample includes about 340,000 distinct CDR3 sequences, approximately 6.3% of them seen just once. Time point defined: patch test 1, 2 weeks after DPC sensitization. Indicated treatment: therapeutic diphenylcyclopropenone sensitization with weekly scalp DPC. Sequences were derived from whole blood, sampled in connection with sensitization to the hapten diphenylcyclopropenone (DPC). The receptors were gathered from a woman in her late teens or twenties with alopecia areata. Some clones in this sample may be carry-over from other donors' samples.

The chain is built from TRBV5-6 and TRBJ1-5; 7 nucleotides align to TRBD1. V gave up 4 bases and J gave up 5 bases; unmatched junction bases: 9. Per the germline V gene, CDR1 is SGHDT and CDR2 is YYEEEE. This CDR3 is 15 amino acids long. The CDR3 is CASSLRDSFYQPQHF. CDR3 DNA sequence: TGTGCCAGCAGCCTCCGGGACAGCTTTTATCAGCCCCAGCATTTT.

There are a few counts of this clonotype. The genes are TRBV6-5 and TRBJ1-2, with D unclear. The V and J ends lost 2 bases and 8 bases respectively, with 12 bases between them. The germline gives CDR1 MNHEY, CDR2 SVGAGI. The length of the CDR3 is 13 residues. CDR3 nucleotides: TGTGCCAGCAGTTACACAGTTACCCAGGGCTACACCTTC. Protein: CASSYTVTQGYTF.

This chain uses TRBV6-6 with TRBJ2-6; TRBD1 aligns across 9 bases. The CDR3 totals 16 residues. CDR1 is MNHNY and CDR2 is SVGAGI in the germline V gene (reference sequence). Trimming cost V 5 bases and J 4 bases; bases outside gene matches: 6. CDR3 coding DNA: TGTGCCAGCAGTCCGGGACAGGGTCCAGGGGCCAACGTCCTGACTTTC. Its translation is CASSPGQGPGANVLTF.

This clonotype was seen only a few times. This chain joins TRBV4-2 and TRBJ2-3; D is undetermined. Germline CDR1 reads LGHNA; CDR2 reads YNFKEQ. The length of the CDR3 is 14 residues. V lost 0 bases, J lost 4 bases, and 8 bases lay in between. The CDR3 loop reads CASSQDLGSDTQYF. The CDR3 DNA is TGTGCCAGCAGCCAAGATTTAGGTTCAGATACGCAGTATTTT.

The chain couples TRBV6-5 to TRBJ2-7, with D hard to call. Germline-derived CDR1 and CDR2 are MNHEY and SVGAGI. V lost 6 bases and J 3 bases, leaving 18 bases between the germline ends. This CDR3 has 15 residues. The CDR3 region has the DNA TGTGCCAGCAGATCCGGTTGGAGCCGCGGCTACGAGCAGTACTTC. Residues: CASRSGWSRGYEQYF.

The sample holds many counts of this clonotype. V usage is TRBV6-5 and J usage is TRBJ1-2, with 8 bases identical to TRBD1. Trimming cost V 6 bases and J 5 bases; bases outside gene matches: 5. Germline V gene sequence: CDR1 MNHEY, CDR2 SVGAGI. This CDR3 is 13 amino acids long. CDR3 in DNA: TGTGCCAGCAGCAGGACAGGGTCTTATGGCTACACCTTC. It is translated as CASSRTGSYGYTF.

This clonotype appeared a few times. One base away lies a much larger clone, so this may be a sequencing read error. The rearrangement links TRBV3-1 to TRBJ2-3; D is ambiguous. CDR3 length: 12 residues. CDR1 LGHDT and CDR2 YNNKEL come from the germline V gene (reference sequence). Trimming stripped 3 bases from V and 2 bases from J, with 3 bases between. This CDR3 is CASSHDTDTQYF. The CDR3 nucleotides are TGTGCCAGCAGCCACGACACAGATACGCAGTATTTT.

This clonotype was detected a few times. The chain carries TRBV6-2 or TRBV6-3 and TRBJ1-6; D gene unclear. Trimming removed 0 bases from V and 0 bases from J, with 12 bases in between. Germline V gene data show CDR1 as MNHEY and CDR2 as SVGEGT. The CDR3 contains 18 residues. For the CDR3, the DNA is TGTGCCAGCAGTTACTCGCCGGAGACTAGCTCCTATAATTCACCCCTCCACTTT. The encoded protein is CASSYSPETSSYNSPLHF.

The chain couples TRBV20-1 to TRBJ1-3; no clear D. CDR3 size: 12 residues. In germline, CDR1 is DFQATT, CDR2 SNEGSKA (reference sequence). V lost 3 bases and J lost 4, with 7 bases in between. The CDR3 is CSARRAGNTIYF. CDR3 in DNA: TGCAGTGCTAGGAGGGCCGGAAACACCATATATTTT.

This clonotype appeared a few times. The CDR3 spells CASNPLRASGSPDTQYF. The DNA of the CDR3 is TGTGCCAGCAACCCACTTAGGGCTAGCGGGAGCCCTGATACGCAGTATTTT. This chain links TRBV27 with TRBJ2-3; 10 nucleotides align to TRBD2. After removal of 7 bases from V and 6 bases from J, the junction contained 16 bases not matched to a gene. This CDR3 contains 17 residues. Germline V gene data show CDR1 as MNHEY and CDR2 as SMNVEV (reference sequence).